The subject of this entry is one T cell receptor beta chain. Data came from immunoSEQ multiplex PCR; TCRdb stores just in-frame clones and leaves some out. This table has tens of thousands of clones, approximately 80% appearing once. This entry is derived from a study of blood T cell repertoires in COVID-19. Looked up from germline, CDR1 is SGHNT and CDR2 is YENEEA. The CDR3 has 16 amino acids. V lost 5 bases and J lost 3; bases outside the gene matches: 6. The chain carries TRBV11-3 and TRBJ2-1, with 11 bases fitting TRBD2. The sample consisted of peripheral blood. This TCR was sampled from a human donor in a cohort sampled during active COVID-19. The CDR3 bases are TGTGCCAGCAGCCCCCTGGGACTAGCGGACTACAATGAGCAGTTCTTC. Amino acid sequence: CASSPLGLADYNEQFF.